This T cell receptor beta chain was recorded in a study of shared clonotypes between healthy human individuals. Germline values: CDR1 MNHNY, CDR2 SVGAGI (reference sequence). Trimming left V 5 bases short and J 2 bases short, with 16 bases between. This CDR3 spans 16 amino acids. The DNA input per sorted-subset replicate PCR was about 190 ng, corresponding to 25,000 to 30,000 T cell genomes. Using immunoSEQ multiplex PCR, the repertoire was profiled, and TCRdb retains in-frame clones only, with some absent. The sample has about 1.4 million clones; roughly 95% are singletons. This rearrangement joins TRBV6-6 to TRBJ2-1; D is perhaps TRBD2 (6 bases). The specimen was naive CD4+ T cells sorted from blood. Indicated subset: CD45RA+ positively selected. This TCR came from a man aged 25-45 years in good health. CDR3 DNA: TGTGCCAGCAGTCAACTCCGGGGGAACCCCTACAATGAGCAGTTCTTC. Translation gives CASSQLRGNPYNEQFF.